This is a list of T cell receptor beta chains from one sample in a study of T cell repertoires in cytomegalovirus infection. The antigens of these receptors remain unknown. TCRdb independently ran MiXCR on the reads; one entry per CDR3 protein. The sample includes around 100,000 distinct CDR3 sequences, over 40% of them seen just once. Sequenced here: CD8+ T cells from cultured PBMCs, sampled from culture after CMV antigen stimulation. Every receptor here comes from a human donor in good health (CMV status not recorded). Some clones in this sample may be carry-over from other donors' samples. Each CDR3 is given with its conserved first and last residue. The D gene is left open where the match is weak. Clone size is stated in some rows and not others, as once, few, many or a class when expanded.

J gene: TRBJ2-7
D gene: TRBD2
clone size: NA
V gene: TRBV12-5
CDR3 protein: CASGSSQTSGTYEQYF
CDR3 DNA: TGTGCTAGTGGTTCGTCCCAAACTAGCGGCACCTACGAGCAGTACTTC

J gene: TRBJ2-2
D gene: TRBD2
clone size: many
V gene: TRBV7-8
CDR3 protein: CASINARAGAYTGELFF
CDR3 DNA: TGTGCCAGCATTAATGCCCGAGCGGGGGCCTACACCGGGGAGCTGTTTTTT

J gene: TRBJ2-1
D gene: NA
clone size: few
V gene: TRBV27
CDR3 protein: CATSLIGPQPAGRNEQFF
CDR3 DNA: TGTGCCACCAGCCTAATAGGACCCCAGCCCGCAGGGAGGAATGAGCAGTTCTTC

J gene: TRBJ2-3
D gene: NA
clone size: few
V gene: TRBV12-3/TRBV12-4
CDR3 protein: CASSLAQPPDTQYF
CDR3 DNA: TGTGCCAGCAGTTTAGCCCAGCCCCCAGATACGCAGTATTTT

J gene: TRBJ1-5
D gene: NA
clone size: NA
V gene: TRBV20-1
CDR3 protein: CSARETWRNQPQHF
CDR3 DNA: TGCAGTGCTAGAGAGACTTGGCGCAATCAGCCCCAGCATTTT

J gene: TRBJ1-2
D gene: NA
clone size: NA
V gene: TRBV2
CDR3 protein: CASGGRVVDGYTF
CDR3 DNA: TGTGCCAGCGGGGGCAGGGTTGTGGATGGCTACACCTTC

J gene: TRBJ2-7
D gene: TRBD1
clone size: NA
V gene: TRBV11-2
CDR3 protein: CASSLGRTGGGYEQYF
CDR3 DNA: TGTGCCAGCAGCTTAGGCAGGACAGGGGGCGGTTACGAGCAGTACTTC

J gene: TRBJ2-2
D gene: NA
clone size: NA
V gene: TRBV19
CDR3 protein: CATRGGNTGELFF
CDR3 DNA: TGTGCCACCCGGGGAGGGAACACCGGGGAGCTGTTTTTT

J gene: TRBJ2-7
D gene: NA
clone size: NA
V gene: TRBV4-1
CDR3 protein: CASSQDPRSSYEQYF
CDR3 DNA: TGCGCCAGCAGCCAAGACCCAAGGAGCTCCTACGAGCAGTACTTC

J gene: TRBJ2-7
D gene: NA
clone size: NA
V gene: TRBV28
CDR3 protein: CASSLAGYEQYF
CDR3 DNA: TGTGCCAGCAGCCTTGCGGGCTACGAGCAGTACTTC

J gene: TRBJ1-1
D gene: NA
clone size: few
V gene: TRBV9
CDR3 protein: CASSVDPGANMNTEAFF
CDR3 DNA: TGTGCCAGCAGCGTAGATCCAGGGGCCAATATGAACACTGAAGCTTTCTTT

J gene: TRBJ2-5
D gene: TRBD2
clone size: many
V gene: TRBV7-8
CDR3 protein: CASSLLSGAQETQYF
CDR3 DNA: TGTGCCAGCAGCTTACTAAGCGGGGCACAAGAGACCCAGTACTTC

J gene: TRBJ2-7
D gene: TRBD2
clone size: few
V gene: TRBV20-1
CDR3 protein: CSASLGTSSYEQYF
CDR3 DNA: TGCAGTGCTAGCCTCGGGACTAGTTCCTACGAGCAGTACTTC

J gene: TRBJ1-1
D gene: TRBD1
clone size: NA
V gene: TRBV5-6
CDR3 protein: CASSSGQGAEAFF
CDR3 DNA: TGTGCCAGCAGCTCCGGACAGGGTGCGGAAGCTTTCTTT

J gene: TRBJ1-2
D gene: TRBD1
clone size: NA
V gene: TRBV28
CDR3 protein: CASSFTGGVGYGYTF
CDR3 DNA: TGTGCCAGCAGTTTTACAGGGGGCGTAGGCTATGGCTACACCTTC

J gene: TRBJ2-5
D gene: NA
clone size: few
V gene: TRBV7-8
CDR3 protein: CASSLASLSWETQYF
CDR3 DNA: TGTGCCAGCAGCTTAGCCTCACTATCCTGGGAGACCCAGTACTTC

J gene: TRBJ2-1
D gene: NA
clone size: NA
V gene: TRBV14
CDR3 protein: CASSHFTEWQFF
CDR3 DNA: TGTGCCAGCAGCCACTTTACGGAATGGCAGTTCTTC

J gene: TRBJ2-7
D gene: TRBD2
clone size: many
V gene: TRBV3-1
CDR3 protein: CASSPPGGGYEQYF
CDR3 DNA: TGTGCCAGCAGCCCACCGGGCGGGGGGTACGAGCAGTACTTC

J gene: TRBJ1-1
D gene: NA
clone size: many
V gene: TRBV7-8
CDR3 protein: CASSLRIAGVEAFF
CDR3 DNA: TGTGCCAGCAGCTTAAGAATCGCAGGGGTTGAAGCTTTCTTT

J gene: TRBJ2-1
D gene: NA
clone size: many
V gene: TRBV28
CDR3 protein: CASSLLGGGRVDEQFF
CDR3 DNA: TGTGCCAGCAGTTTATTGGGGGGGGGCAGGGTGGATGAGCAGTTCTTC

J gene: TRBJ2-7
D gene: TRBD2
clone size: NA
V gene: TRBV19
CDR3 protein: CASSITSGDYEQYF
CDR3 DNA: TGTGCCAGTAGTATAACTAGCGGGGATTACGAGCAGTACTTC

J gene: TRBJ2-3
D gene: NA
clone size: NA
V gene: TRBV6-5
CDR3 protein: CASSAFLEYTQYF
CDR3 DNA: TGTGCCAGCAGTGCCTTCCTGGAGTATACGCAGTATTTT

J gene: TRBJ1-1
D gene: NA
clone size: NA
V gene: TRBV6-5
CDR3 protein: CASRQKGGMNTEAFF
CDR3 DNA: TGTGCCAGCAGACAAAAAGGAGGGATGAACACTGAAGCTTTCTTT

J gene: TRBJ2-5
D gene: TRBD2
clone size: many
V gene: TRBV7-9
CDR3 protein: CASSPGGRVEETQYF
CDR3 DNA: TGTGCCAGCAGCCCGGGGGGGCGAGTAGAAGAGACCCAGTACTTC

J gene: TRBJ2-7
D gene: NA
clone size: many
V gene: TRBV14
CDR3 protein: CASSQDQGNPYEQYF
CDR3 DNA: TGTGCCAGCAGCCAAGATCAAGGTAACCCCTACGAGCAGTACTTC

J gene: TRBJ2-1
D gene: TRBD1
clone size: once
V gene: TRBV28
CDR3 protein: CASTDDRGSYNEQFF
CDR3 DNA: TGTGCCAGCACCGACGACAGGGGTTCCTACAATGAGCAGTTCTTC

J gene: TRBJ1-1
D gene: NA
clone size: NA
V gene: TRBV2
CDR3 protein: CASGDSGHVEAFF
CDR3 DNA: TGTGCCAGCGGGGATTCAGGGCATGTTGAAGCTTTCTTT

J gene: TRBJ2-5
D gene: NA
clone size: few
V gene: TRBV19
CDR3 protein: CASKGRGNPRVEEAQYF
CDR3 DNA: TGTGCCAGTAAGGGGCGTGGAAACCCTCGGGTAGAGGAGGCCCAGTACTTC

J gene: TRBJ1-1
D gene: NA
clone size: few
V gene: TRBV6-1
CDR3 protein: CASLYTEAFF
CDR3 DNA: TGTGCCAGCTTGTACACTGAAGCTTTCTTT

J gene: TRBJ2-3
D gene: NA
clone size: many
V gene: TRBV4-1
CDR3 protein: CASSQVITLTDTQYF
CDR3 DNA: TGCGCCAGCAGCCAAGTTATCACCCTCACAGATACGCAGTATTTT

J gene: TRBJ2-7
D gene: NA
clone size: NA
V gene: TRBV6-5
CDR3 protein: CASSPGTPYEQYF
CDR3 DNA: TGTGCCAGCAGCCCCGGGACACCTTACGAGCAGTACTTC

J gene: TRBJ1-6
D gene: NA
clone size: NA
V gene: TRBV27
CDR3 protein: CASSLRDRNSPLHF
CDR3 DNA: TGTGCCAGCAGTTTAAGGGATCGTAATTCACCCCTCCACTTT